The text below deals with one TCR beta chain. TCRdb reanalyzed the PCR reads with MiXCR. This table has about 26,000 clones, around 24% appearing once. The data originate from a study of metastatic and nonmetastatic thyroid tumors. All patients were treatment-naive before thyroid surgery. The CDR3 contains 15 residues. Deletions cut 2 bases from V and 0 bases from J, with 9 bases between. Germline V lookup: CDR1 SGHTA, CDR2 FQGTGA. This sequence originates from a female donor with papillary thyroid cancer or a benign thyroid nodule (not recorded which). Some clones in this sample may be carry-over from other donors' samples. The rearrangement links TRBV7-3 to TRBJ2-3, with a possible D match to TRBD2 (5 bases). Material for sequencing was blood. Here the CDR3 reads CASSLEGVSTDTQYF. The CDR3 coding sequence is TGTGCCAGCAGCTTAGAGGGAGTAAGCACAGATACGCAGTATTTT.